Each of the 20 T cell receptor beta chains below was sequenced from the same sample in a study of T cells after yellow fever vaccination. MiXCR was run by TCRdb on the 5' RACE reads, yielding one entry per CDR3 protein. The sample shows roughly 120,000 distinct CDR3 sequences, roughly 8.4% of them seen only once. This material consisted of CD8+ T cells sorted from PBMCs, taken 45 days after the yellow fever booster vaccination. Every receptor here comes from a man aged 25-45 years who received the YFV17D yellow fever vaccine.

This clonotype has ten or more counts. This sequence joins TRBV20-1 and TRBJ1-1; TRBD1 matches 7 bases. The J segment lost 0 bases and the V segment lost 0 bases, leaving 7 bases of the junction unmatched. This CDR3 is 16 amino acids long. Germline CDR1 and CDR2: DFQATT and SNEGSKA (reference sequence). The CDR3 DNA follows: TGCAGTGCTAGAGATAATCCGGGACAGATGAACACTGAAGCTTTCTTT. Its translation: CSARDNPGQMNTEAFF.

This clonotype has a count of ten or more. The gene calls are TRBV10-3 and TRBJ2-7; 9 bases match TRBD1. The CDR3 has 12 residues. Germline-derived CDR1 and CDR2 are ENHRY and SYGVKD. V gave up 10 bases and J gave up 5 bases; unmatched junction bases: 6. The CDR3 loop is CATGTGIHEQYF. In nucleotides, the CDR3 is TGTGCCACGGGGACAGGGATCCACGAGCAGTACTTC.

This clonotype was observed many times. V usage is TRBV20-1 and J usage is TRBJ2-1; TRBD1 is a possible D gene (5 bases). CDR1 is DFQATT, CDR2 SNEGSKA, per germline (reference sequence). CDR3 length equals 16 residues. Trimming pared 0 bases from V and 4 bases from J, leaving 16 bases between. CDR3 sequence: CSARDPGGPGYNEQFF. The CDR3 nucleotides are TGCAGTGCTAGAGATCCTGGCGGTCCAGGGTACAATGAGCAGTTCTTC.

This clonotype was found many times. J is TRBJ1-2 and V is TRBV28; D is ambiguous. Deletions cut 4 bases from V and 5 bases from J, with 8 bases between. Germline values: CDR1 MDHEN, CDR2 SYDVKM. The CDR3 loop spans 12 amino acids. The CDR3 DNA follows: TGTGCCAGCAGTTCTAGGTCGTATGGCTACACCTTC. It translates to CASSSRSYGYTF.

This clonotype came up many times. This sequence joins TRBV6-2 or TRBV6-3 and TRBJ2-1; D remains unclear. V lost 5 bases and J 0 bases, leaving 8 bases between the germline ends. Germline lookup yields CDR1 MNHEY and CDR2 SVGEGT. The CDR3 has 14 amino acids. This chain's CDR3 is CASSPESSYNEQFF. CDR3 nucleotide sequence: TGTGCCAGCAGTCCGGAAAGCTCCTACAATGAGCAGTTCTTC.

This clonotype showed up many times. The V call is TRBV29-1, the J call TRBJ1-2, with TRBD1 as a possible D gene (5 bases). Trimming shortened V by 3 bases and J by 6 bases, and 11 bases separated the two germline ends. The CDR3 loop spans 12 amino acids. Germline assignment: CDR1 SQVTM and CDR2 ANQGSEA. The CDR3 region has the DNA TGCAGCGTTGATGGGGGTTTCGATGGCTACACCTTC. This codes for CSVDGGFDGYTF.

This chain links TRBV7-6 with TRBJ2-3; TRBD2 matches at 14 bases. J lost 7 bases, V lost 4 bases, and 13 bases had no gene match. There are 18 residues in the CDR3. Germline CDR1 is SGHVS and CDR2 is FNYEAQ. CDR3 loop: CASSSAATGTSGSNTQYF. The CDR3 DNA follows: TGTGCCAGCAGCTCCGCCGCCACCGGGACTAGCGGGAGTAATACGCAGTATTTT. The variable domain in full, completed from reference TRBV7-6 and TRBJ2-3, reads GAGVSQSPRYKVTKRGQDVALRCDPISGHVSLYWYRQALGQGPEFLTYFNYEAQQDKSGLPNDRFSAERPEGSISTLTIQRTEQRDSAMYRCASSSAATGTSGSNTQYFGPGTRLTVL.

The CDR3 reads CAMGPGPSYEQYF. The CDR3 bases are TGTGCCATGGGCCCCGGGCCTTCCTACGAGCAGTACTTC. The chain is built from TRBV5-6 and TRBJ2-7; the D is unclear. The V gene's germline CDR1 is SGHDT and CDR2 YYEEEE. V lost 9 bases and J lost 1, with 14 bases in between. This CDR3 has 13 amino acids.

Turning to this clonotype: A read error may explain this, as a much larger clone is one base away. V gene TRBV12-3 or TRBV12-4 combines with J gene TRBJ2-7; D remains ambiguous. CDR3 length: 12 amino acids. The DNA for the CDR3 is TGTGCCGGCAGCCCCAAGGTTACCGAGCAGTACTTC. Its protein is CAGSPKVTEQYF.

This clonotype was recorded at least ten times. The DNA of the CDR3 is TGTGCCAGCAGTTACGAGGGCGGGACAGATACGCAGTATTTT. It is translated as CASSYEGGTDTQYF. The V and J genes are TRBV6-5 and TRBJ2-3; D is perhaps TRBD2 (5 bases). This CDR3 is 14 amino acids long. Germline CDR1 MNHEY, CDR2 SVGAGI. Trimming removed 2 bases from V and 3 bases from J, with 9 bases in between.

This clonotype appeared many times. This CDR3 is CASSPIDRSDQYF. CDR3 sequence (DNA): TGTGCCAGCAGCCCGATAGACCGTTCGGACCAGTACTTC. The genes are TRBV4-2 and TRBJ2-5, with D unclear. The germline gives CDR1 LGHNA, CDR2 YNFKEQ. Trimming left V 4 bases short and J 10 bases short, with 16 bases between. This CDR3 region has 13 residues.

Turning to this clonotype: A much larger clone differs by one base, so this may be a read error. The chain is built from TRBV5-6 and TRBJ2-1, with 9 bases aligning to TRBD2. The CDR3 loop spans 16 amino acids. Germline values: CDR1 SGHDT, CDR2 YYEEEE. CDR3 residues: CDSSSSLAGPDNEQFF. DNA of the CDR3: TGTGACAGCAGCTCCTCTCTAGCGGGACCTGACAATGAGCAGTTCTTC.

The V and J genes are TRBV5-6 and TRBJ1-2; no reliable D call. The CDR3 is made up of 12 amino acids. Trimming shortened V by 6 bases and J by 7 bases, and 13 bases separated the two germline ends. Germline V lookup: CDR1 SGHDT, CDR2 YYEEEE. CDR3 DNA sequence: TGTGCCAGCACCAATCCTGGTGGTGGCTACACCTTC. It encodes CASTNPGGGYTF.

This clonotype came up many times. The V and J genes are TRBV20-1 and TRBJ1-2; D might be TRBD1 (5 bases). Germline CDR1 DFQATT, CDR2 SNEGSKA (reference sequence). V was clipped by 3 bases and J by 6 bases, with 8 bases between them. This CDR3 has 11 residues. The CDR3 sequence is CSASRGNGYTF. CDR3 nucleotides: TGCAGTGCTAGTCGGGGGAATGGCTACACCTTC.

This chain uses TRBV3-1 with TRBJ2-1; 7 bases are shared with TRBD1. Germline V gene lookup returns CDR1 LGHDT and CDR2 YNNKEL (reference sequence). The CDR3 spans 18 residues. The J segment lost 12 bases and the V segment lost 3 bases, leaving 23 bases of the junction unmatched. The CDR3 region is CASSQIGVIRDRKSGQFF. Here the CDR3 DNA reads TGTGCCAGCAGCCAGATCGGGGTGATCCGGGACAGAAAGAGCGGGCAGTTCTTC.

This clonotype has at least ten counts. The rearrangement links TRBV7-9 to TRBJ1-2; TRBD1 might be the D (6 bases). Between the trimmed V and J ends, which lost 5 bases and 0 bases, there was a span of 16 bases. This CDR3 is built from 16 residues. Germline V gives CDR1 SEHNR, CDR2 FQNEAQ (reference sequence). CDR3 coding DNA: TGTGCCAGCAGCGCAGACAGGAGGCGGGCTAACTATGGCTACACCTTC. It encodes CASSADRRRANYGYTF.

At least ten counts were recorded for this clonotype. The V and J genes are TRBV10-3 and TRBJ2-1; maybe TRBD2 (6 bases). CDR3 size: 16 residues. Trimming left V 0 bases short and J 3 bases short, with 12 bases between. The germline gives CDR1 ENHRY, CDR2 SYGVKD. The DNA of the CDR3 is TGTGCCATCAGTGAGTCTGCGGGAAACCTCTACAATGAGCAGTTCTTC. Protein sequence: CAISESAGNLYNEQFF.

This clonotype occurred many times. This chain joins TRBV29-1 and TRBJ2-1; TRBD2 agrees at 13 bases. The CDR3 covers 14 residues. Germline-derived CDR1 and CDR2 are SQVTM and ANQGSEA. V was pared by 6 bases and J by 8 bases, with 7 bases of the junction left unmatched. In DNA, the CDR3 is TGCAGCGTAGGCGGACTAGCGGGAGTAGATGAGCAGTTCTTC. Amino acid sequence: CSVGGLAGVDEQFF.

This clonotype came up many times. The gene calls are TRBV10-3 and TRBJ2-3, with TRBD2 matching over 7 bases. Germline lookup yields CDR1 ENHRY and CDR2 SYGVKD. V shed 7 bases, J shed 0 bases, and the junction held 7 bases outside the gene matches. The CDR3 extends over 15 amino acids. The CDR3 DNA reads TGTGCCATCACTCCCGGGGGGTCTAGCACAGATACGCAGTATTTT. This gives the protein CAITPGGSSTDTQYF.

This clonotype was seen only a few times. The chain uses TRBV7-8 and TRBJ2-7; tentatively, D is TRBD1 or TRBD2 (5 bases each). The germline CDR1 and CDR2 sequences are SGHVS and FQNEAQ. CDR3 length equals 15 residues. V lost 5 bases and J 0 bases, leaving 14 bases between the germline ends. The CDR3 loop is CASSVRTGRSYEQYF. The DNA of the CDR3 is TGTGCCAGCAGCGTCCGAACGGGACGCTCCTACGAGCAGTACTTC.